This T cell receptor (beta chain) was identified during a study of PD-1 blockade in classical Hodgkin lymphoma (dated by TCRdb to 2018 to 2020). General notes on the study: Nivolumab dosing was 3 mg/kg intravenously every 2 weeks, continuing until either disease progression or unacceptable toxicity. The study used CyTOF and TCR beta sequencing to define a peripheral blood immune signature of response to PD-1 blockade in classical Hodgkin lymphoma.

According to the study, the label for this sample's time point signals: cycle 1 day 1 (C1D1), immediately before nivolumab initiation. Every trial patient had relapsed following autologous stem cell transplantation, and prior brentuximab vedotin exposure was what differed among cohorts A, B and C. CD8+ T cells were purified from thawed PBMCs by magnetic negative selection with a Miltenyi CD8+ T cell isolation kit. The trial cohort was composed of some 57 patients with relapsed/refractory classical Hodgkin lymphoma, for whom complete response, partial response or progressive disease was recorded as best overall response. Trial patients were treated with single-agent nivolumab in the multi-cohort phase II CheckMate 205 trial. An independent review committee assessed best overall response by applying the 2007 International Working Group response criteria. Trial PBMCs were obtained immediately prior to nivolumab initiation (C1D1) and on therapy at cycle 2 day 1 and cycle 4 day 1. Peripheral blood was collected in 8 mL Vacutainer Cell Preparation Tubes, from which PBMCs were isolated by centrifugation and then cryopreserved. Purified CD4+ and CD8+ fractions were prepared only for cases with an additional available PBMC sample. On LS columns in a quadroMACS separator, the magnetically labelled cells were depleted, and the flow-through was collected as the purified fraction.

Study-wide findings and limitations: CD4+ but not CD8+ TCR diversity rose significantly by C4D1 (p=0.0027 vs p=0.16), most apparent in complete responders (p=0.02). Baseline TCR diversity was reported as lower in newly diagnosed patients than in healthy donors, and lower still in relapsed/refractory patients. The study was restricted to a single clinical trial cohort, and the causes of repertoire differences, possibly disease activity or prior therapy, were left undefined. Baseline diversity similar to that of newly diagnosed patients was observed in trial patients achieving complete response, whereas significantly lower diversity was observed in partial responders and progressors. Lower diversity was seen in patients whose nivolumab began less than 1 year after ASCT, and these patients were left out of later analyses so that immune reconstitution would not confound the results.

Genomic DNA was extracted with the Qiagen DNeasy kit from unsorted PBMCs and from negatively selected CD4+ and CD8+ fractions. Amplification of TCR beta CDR3 regions was done by immunoSEQ multiplex PCR with primers that anneal to V and J segments. A synthetic immune receptor repertoire was used to minimize amplification bias, and any remaining bias was removed computationally after sequencing. Under the source paper's analysis protocol: Repertoire diversity was quantified as the Shannon entropy index using custom Python scripts. Unsorted, CD4+ and CD8+ repertoires were analyzed separately, except for combined analyses in which CD4+ and CD8+ sequences were merged in silico. Clonal expansion was defined as at least a 2-fold frequency increase after treatment relative to C1D1, with a pseudocount of 0.5 for undetected baseline clones. Clones with 0 or 1 copy at C1D1 were defined as singleton clones, while clones with 2 or more copies were defined as non-singleton clones. Clones expanded in unsorted samples were labelled as CD4+, CD8+ or unknown by matching protein sequences in sorted samples from the same patient. Wilcoxon tests were applied to paired samples to test diversity changes from C1D1 to C4D1. Here the immuneACCESS table is served through TCRdb, limited to in-frame sequences with V and J called. Missing clones are a known gap in these copies; in checked studies unresolved V genes cover under half, and the rest lacks a known reason. The DNA was the basis for D and trimming; V, J and clone size are from that table. This sample has several thousand clones in its table, and under 90% of those were observed once. Together, the top ten hold about 9.4% of the sample.

The sample holds a few counts of this clone. Its cognate antigen has yet to be identified. Base qualities are not recorded, but no much larger clone differs from it by a single base. The CDR3 contains 16 residues, cysteine and phenylalanine counted. The entry retains the CDR3 DNA only, 48 bases that are in frame from base 1. V is pruned by 5 bases and J by 6 bases, leaving 13 bases of the junction without a gene match. CDR1 and CDR2 are drawn from the germline V gene: MDHEN, SYDVKM. The receptor's source is a human donor with classical Hodgkin lymphoma. The V gene is TRBV28 and the J gene is TRBJ1-2, and TRBD1 aligns with 9 junction nucleotides. The sequencing used CD8+ T cells from blood, collected at baseline. This receptor carries the CDR3 CASSTGLRDRVDGYTF. The nucleotides are TGTGCCAGCAGTACCGGTCTCCGGGACAGGGTCGATGGCTACACCTTC.